This T cell receptor (beta chain) was profiled in a study of spatial heterogeneity in lung cancer. About the research overall: Researchers sequenced follow-up PBMC samples if they had them, and these came a median of roughly 24 months after resection. Within raw reads, each unique TCR and UMI combination appeared on average more than ten times.

Comment on this clonotype: The antigen is unknown.

Study conclusions and caveats: The study found ubiquitous expanded tumor TCRs in blood more at resection than follow-up.

Time point here: blood at routine non-recurrence follow-up after resection. The input material, whole RNA from tumor, nontumor lung or frozen PBMC, was sequenced unsorted. TCRdb fed the 5' RACE reads into MiXCR, producing one record per CDR3 protein. The sample includes around 98,000 distinct CDR3 sequences, roughly 19% of them seen just once. The starting material was PBMCs, obtained at follow-up. The receptor comes from a male donor with early-stage non-small cell lung cancer.

CDR3 in amino acids: CSAQAAYNEQFF. CDR3 sequence (DNA): TGCAGTGCCCAGGCGGCTTACAATGAGCAGTTCTTC. This chain joins TRBV20-1 and TRBJ2-1; D is uncertain. The germline gives CDR1 DFQATT, CDR2 SNEGSKA (reference sequence). Deletions cut 6 bases from V and 4 bases from J, with 10 bases between. The CDR3 covers 12 residues.